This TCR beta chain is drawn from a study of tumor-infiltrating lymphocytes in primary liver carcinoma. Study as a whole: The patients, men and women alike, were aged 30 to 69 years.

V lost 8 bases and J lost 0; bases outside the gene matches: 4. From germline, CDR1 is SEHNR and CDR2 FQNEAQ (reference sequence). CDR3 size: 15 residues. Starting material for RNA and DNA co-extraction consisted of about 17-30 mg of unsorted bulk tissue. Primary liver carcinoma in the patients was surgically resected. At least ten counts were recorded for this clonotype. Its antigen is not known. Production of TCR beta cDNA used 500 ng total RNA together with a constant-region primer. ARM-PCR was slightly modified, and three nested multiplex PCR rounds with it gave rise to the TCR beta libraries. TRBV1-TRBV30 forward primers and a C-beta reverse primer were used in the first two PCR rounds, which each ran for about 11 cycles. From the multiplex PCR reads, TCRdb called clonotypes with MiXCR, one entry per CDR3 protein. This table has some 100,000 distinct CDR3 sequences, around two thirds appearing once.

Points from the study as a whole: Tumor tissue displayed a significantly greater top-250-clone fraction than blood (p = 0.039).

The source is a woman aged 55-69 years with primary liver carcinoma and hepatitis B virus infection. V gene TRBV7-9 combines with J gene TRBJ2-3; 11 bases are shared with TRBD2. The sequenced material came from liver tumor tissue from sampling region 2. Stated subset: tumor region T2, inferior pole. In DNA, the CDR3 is TGTGCCAGCCTTCTAGCGGGAGGCAGCACAGATACGCAGTATTTT. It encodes CASLLAGGSTDTQYF.